This T cell receptor (beta chain) came from a study of T cell repertoires in cytomegalovirus infection (dated by TCRdb to about 2019). For context, the study as a whole: Donor HLA type was relevant to the analysis, because carriage of CMV infection together with the matching HLA type was indicated by public TCR beta signatures.

The paper as a whole reports these results and caveats: In the ex vivo response, HLA-C-restricted CMV-specific TCR beta clonotypes were dominant, and in two of eight donors the single most frequent clonotype came from this HLA-C-restricted group. In both this cohort and an independent cohort of approximately 350 donors, the cumulative frequency of public TCR beta family members distinguished carriers of CMV infection plus the relevant HLA type.

Comment on this clonotype: Its antigen target is currently unknown. Base qualities are not at hand, and no much larger clone is one base apart.

Sequencing used an Illumina HiSeq 1500. The public reads were run again by TCRdb, first through fastp at Q25 and then through MiXCR, and only productive beta chains were kept. Under each unique CDR3 protein, matching rows form one entry showing the most common genes and DNA. Recorded for this sample are roughly 300,000 distinct CDR3 sequences; 9.5% of them occurred a single time. The ten largest clonotypes hold 4.3% of the sample. The CDR3 holds 17 amino acids from the cysteine to the phenylalanine. Of the read, only the CDR3 DNA is kept; its 51 bases are in frame from base 1. Sequences SGHTA (CDR1) and FQGNSA (CDR2) are obtained from the germline V gene. Trimming at the junction amounts to 5 bases on V and 3 bases on J, and the germline ends lie 20 bases apart.

This receptor was obtained from a human donor in good health (CMV status not recorded). Some clones in this sample may be carry-over from other donors' samples. Sequenced: PBMCs. The chain is encoded by TRBV7-2 joined to TRBJ1-3; the D segment could be TRBD1, given 5 matching bases. The bases read TGTGCCAGCAGCATCCTCCACCGGGGGGTTGGTGGAAACACCATATATTTT. Translated, this is CASSILHRGVGGNTIYF.